Following are 27 T cell receptor beta chains from one sample sequenced in a study of cytomegalovirus exposure and HLA in healthy donors. Profiling relied on immunoSEQ multiplex PCR, and the TCRdb table lists in-frame clones only, not all of them. The repertoire holds roughly 330,000 clones, with around 90% as singletons. Sample: PBMCs. The receptors originated from a woman under 40 in good health and CMV-seropositive.

The gene calls are TRBV7-8 and TRBJ1-1; D gene unclear. The V gene's germline CDR1 is SGHVS and CDR2 FQNEAQ. Deletions cut 1 base from V and 0 bases from J, with 9 bases between. The CDR3 extends over 15 amino acids. This chain's CDR3 is CASSLVPEMNTEAFF. CDR3 nucleotides: TGTGCCAGCAGCTTAGTTCCGGAGATGAACACTGAAGCTTTCTTT.

CDR3 DNA: TGCGCCCCGGGACAGGGTATGTCCGGGGAGCTGTTTTTT. Amino acids: CAPGQGMSGELFF. The rearrangement joins TRBV10-1 to TRBJ2-2; 9 nucleotides agree with TRBD1. The CDR3 is 13 residues long. The germline V gene has CDR1 WNHNN and CDR2 SYGVQD (reference sequence). Germline trimming cut 11 bases from V and 6 bases from J; bases unmatched to any gene: 7.

The chain recombines TRBV27 with TRBJ1-5; no definite D call. In germline, CDR1 is MNHEY, CDR2 SMNVEV (reference sequence). The V gene lost 4 bases and the J gene lost 4 bases, with 11 bases spanning the gap. There are 14 residues in the CDR3. CDR3 region: CASSSSGGNQPQHF. In DNA form, the CDR3 reads TGTGCCAGCAGTTCCAGCGGCGGGAATCAGCCCCAGCATTTT.

The V call is TRBV28, the J call TRBJ1-5; unclear D gene. Germline CDR1 is MDHEN and CDR2 is SYDVKM. The ends were cut back, 6 bases at V and 0 bases at J, with 12 bases in the middle. The length of the CDR3 is 15 residues. CDR3 residues: CASSSRIYSNQPQHF. The CDR3 DNA reads TGTGCCAGCAGCTCGCGGATTTATAGCAATCAGCCCCAGCATTTT.

This chain joins TRBV21-1 and TRBJ2-7; the table's D gene call, TRBD1, was not cross checked with the DNA. TRBV21-1 counts as a pseudogene. The length of the CDR3 is 18 residues. CDR3 nucleotide sequence: TGTGCCAGCAGCAAACGCCCTAACGCGACAGGGGGAATATGCGAGCAGTACTTC. Its protein is CASSKRPNATGGICEQYF.

The chain has TRBV5-6 and TRBJ1-4, with a tentative D call TRBD1 (6 bases). Trimming left V 1 base short and J 0 bases short, with 10 bases between. The CDR3 contains 16 residues. Germline lookup yields CDR1 SGHDT and CDR2 YYEEEE. The CDR3 loop reads CASSLPTGATNEKLFF. Here the CDR3 DNA reads TGTGCCAGCAGCTTGCCGACAGGTGCAACTAATGAAAAACTGTTTTTT.

The rearrangement uses TRBV5-6 and TRBJ2-7, with 9 positions matching TRBD1. The V gene's germline CDR1 is SGHDT and CDR2 YYEEEE. The CDR3 covers 15 residues. The trim removed 5 bases at V and 5 bases at J, leaving 11 bases unmatched. The CDR3 sequence is CASRPWTGVFNEQYF. The CDR3 DNA sequence: TGTGCCAGCAGACCCTGGACAGGGGTTTTCAACGAGCAGTACTTC.

The rearrangement joins TRBV7-2 to TRBJ1-2; 7 bases agree with TRBD1. Germline CDR1 and CDR2: SGHTA and FQGNSA. CDR3 length: 14 amino acids. Losses at the gene ends were 5 bases for V and 3 bases for J; bases not matched to a gene: 6. CDR3: CASSPRQGYYGYTF. The CDR3 DNA follows: TGTGCCAGCAGCCCGAGACAGGGATACTATGGCTACACCTTC.

The rearrangement links TRBV11-2 to TRBJ1-2; unclear D gene. Trimming took 0 bases from V and 5 from J, leaving 13 bases between them. Germline V lookup: CDR1 SGHAT, CDR2 FQNNGV. CDR3 length: 15 residues. The chain's CDR3 is CASSLEESSLYGYTF. Here the CDR3 DNA reads TGTGCCAGCAGCTTAGAAGAGAGTTCGCTTTATGGCTACACCTTC.

The rearrangement joins TRBV15 to TRBJ1-1; no reliable D call. Trimming stripped 4 bases from V and 0 bases from J, with 9 bases between. This CDR3 comprises 14 residues. CDR1 and CDR2 (germline): LNHNV, YYDKDF (reference sequence). CDR3 DNA sequence: TGTGCCACCAGCATGGGAGTTATGAACACTGAAGCTTTCTTT. Translated, it gives CATSMGVMNTEAFF.

The chain couples TRBV6-1 to TRBJ1-5, with 7 bases identical to TRBD1. Germline V gene lookup returns CDR1 MNHNS and CDR2 SASEGT. V lost 4 bases and J lost 7; bases outside the gene matches: 10. The CDR3 is made up of 15 amino acids. The chain's CDR3 is CASSGGQEGGQPQHF. DNA for the CDR3: TGTGCCAGCAGTGGCGGACAGGAAGGAGGGCAGCCCCAGCATTTT.

This clone occurred a few times. This sequence joins TRBV9 and TRBJ1-6; no definite D call. This CDR3 is built from 16 residues. Germline CDR1 reads SGDLS; CDR2 reads YYNGEE. V lost 2 bases, J lost 10 bases, and 19 bases lay in between. CDR3 DNA sequence: TGTGCCAGCAGCGTGCAGTCCGGGGAAAATCGGTCACCCCTCCACTTT. Translated, it gives CASSVQSGENRSPLHF.

The gene calls are TRBV5-1 and TRBJ1-5, with D hard to call. Per the germline V gene, CDR1 is SGHRS and CDR2 is YFSETQ. V gave up 4 bases and J gave up 9 bases, with 11 bases separating them. The CDR3 spans 12 residues. The CDR3 reads CASSQEGGPQHF. The DNA for the CDR3 is TGCGCCAGCAGCCAGGAAGGAGGGCCCCAGCATTTT. The full variable domain, with the rest looked up from reference TRBV5-1 and TRBJ1-5, is KAGVTQTPRYLIKTRGQQVTLSCSPISGHRSVSWYQQTPGQGLQFLFEYFSETQRNKGNFPGRFSGRQFSNSRSEMNVSTLELGDSALYLCASSQEGGPQHFGDGTRLSIL.

V and J are TRBV30 and TRBJ1-1; TRBD1 is a possible D gene (6 bases). Germline V gene lookup returns CDR1 GTSNPN and CDR2 SVGIG (reference sequence). The CDR3 sequence is 13 residues long. With 3 bases removed from V and 4 bases from J, the gap between germline ends came to 12 bases. The CDR3 DNA reads TGTGCCTGGAGAACGGGACATCCCACTGAAGCTTTCTTT. Encoded protein: CAWRTGHPTEAFF.

There are a few counts of this clone. J is TRBJ2-3 and V is TRBV2, with D tentatively TRBD2 (5 bases). The CDR3 totals 17 residues. Trimming pared 4 bases from V and 1 base from J, leaving 18 bases between. Germline CDR1 and CDR2: SNHLY and FYNNEI. The CDR3 DNA reads TGTGCCAGCAGTGTTGGGTCGGTCCGGCGGGGCACAGATACGCAGTATTTT. Translating it yields CASSVGSVRRGTDTQYF.

This chain joins TRBV13 and TRBJ2-2, with D perhaps TRBD2 (5 bases). With 1 base removed from V and 0 bases from J, the gap between germline ends came to 9 bases. CDR3 size: 16 residues. CDR1 and CDR2 (germline): PRHDT, FYEKMQ (reference sequence). DNA of the CDR3: TGTGCCAGCAGCTTAGTCGCCGGGGCGAACACCGGGGAGCTGTTTTTT. Translated: CASSLVAGANTGELFF.

This chain uses TRBV6-5 with TRBJ2-3, with D unclear. The germline CDR1 and CDR2 sequences are MNHEY and SVGAGI. There are 14 residues in the CDR3. V was pared by 6 bases and J by 0 bases, with 10 bases between. The CDR3 coding sequence is TGTGCCAGCAGGCTGACACGCAGCACAGATACGCAGTATTTT. Its translation: CASRLTRSTDTQYF.

The chain couples TRBV27 to TRBJ2-3, with D possibly matching TRBD2 (5 bases). The CDR3 extends over 18 amino acids. With 3 bases removed from V and 1 base from J, the gap between germline ends came to 20 bases. Germline assignment: CDR1 MNHEY and CDR2 SMNVEV (reference sequence). CDR3 protein: CASSFVNRLAQGTDTQYF. In DNA form, the CDR3 reads TGTGCCAGCAGTTTTGTGAATAGGCTAGCCCAAGGCACAGATACGCAGTATTTT.

The chain is built from TRBV28 and TRBJ1-5, with D tentatively TRBD1 (5 bases). V lost 3 bases, J lost 5 bases, and 8 bases lay in between. This CDR3 comprises 13 residues. Germline V gives CDR1 MDHEN, CDR2 SYDVKM. CDR3 nucleotide sequence: TGTGCCAGCAGTTTGAGGGGAGATCAGCCCCAGCATTTT. Its protein product is CASSLRGDQPQHF.

V and J are TRBV4-3 and TRBJ1-1, with 7 bases aligning to TRBD1. The CDR3 loop spans 15 amino acids. The ends lost 4 bases at V and 2 bases at J; junction bases unmatched: 7. The V gene's germline CDR1 is LGHNA and CDR2 YSLEER. DNA of the CDR3: TGCGCCAGCAGCCCGTCAGGGGGTGAAAACACTGAAGCTTTCTTT. Amino acid sequence: CASSPSGGENTEAFF.

The chain has TRBV20-1 and TRBJ2-5; D unclear. The germline gives CDR1 DFQATT, CDR2 SNEGSKA (reference sequence). Trimming left V 3 bases short and J 5 bases short, with 7 bases between. The CDR3 is 11 amino acids. The CDR3 loop is CSASPGETQYF. The CDR3 bases are TGCAGTGCTAGTCCTGGGGAGACCCAGTACTTC.

The rearrangement joins TRBV4-1 to TRBJ2-1, with D perhaps TRBD2 (6 bases). V was pared by 1 base and J by 1 base, with 8 bases between. CDR3 size: 15 residues. Germline values: CDR1 MGHRA, CDR2 YSYEKL. CDR3 DNA: TGCGCCAGCAGCCAAGTAGCGGTATCCTACAATGAGCAGTTCTTC. Protein product: CASSQVAVSYNEQFF.

The V call is TRBV5-1, the J call TRBJ1-5; 7 bases line up with TRBD1. Unmatched junction bases numbered 2, after V lost 3 bases and J lost 2 bases. The germline CDR1 and CDR2 sequences are SGHRS and YFSETQ. This CDR3 has 14 residues. The CDR3 sequence is CASSSGQGNQPQHF. The CDR3 DNA sequence: TGCGCCAGCAGCTCTGGACAGGGCAATCAGCCCCAGCATTTT.

This sequence joins TRBV10-3 and TRBJ2-7; D is uncertain. The CDR3 spans 15 residues. V was cut by 2 bases and J by 3 bases, with 14 bases left in between. Germline CDR1 reads ENHRY; CDR2 reads SYGVKD. The CDR3 spells CAISEPAYGDYEQYF. CDR3 sequence (DNA): TGTGCCATCAGTGAGCCCGCTTATGGTGACTACGAGCAGTACTTC.

This rearrangement joins TRBV27 to TRBJ2-1; D is unclear. The CDR3 consists of 13 residues. CDR1 and CDR2 (germline): MNHEY, SMNVEV (reference sequence). V was trimmed by 4 bases and J by 4 bases, leaving 8 bases between them. This CDR3 reads CASSYGTYNEQFF. The CDR3 bases are TGTGCCAGCAGTTATGGAACTTACAATGAGCAGTTCTTC.

This sequence joins TRBV4-1 and TRBJ1-4, with D tentatively TRBD1 (5 bases). CDR1 and CDR2 (germline): MGHRA, YSYEKL. Trimming pared 0 bases from V and 5 bases from J, leaving 16 bases between. The CDR3 is 17 residues long. This CDR3 reads CASSQDRSRGANEKLFF. The DNA of the CDR3 is TGCGCCAGCAGCCAAGACAGATCTCGGGGCGCGAATGAAAAACTGTTTTTT.

In DNA form, the CDR3 reads TGCGCCAGCAGCCAAGTACAGGGGGAAGGTCTCTACAATGAGCAGTTCTTC. As protein: CASSQVQGEGLYNEQFF. This chain joins TRBV4-1 and TRBJ2-1; 8 bases agree with TRBD1. V shed 1 base, J shed 3 bases, and the junction held 8 bases outside the gene matches. CDR3 size: 17 residues. Germline assignment: CDR1 MGHRA and CDR2 YSYEKL.